This T cell receptor beta chain stems from a study of CXCR3-negative and CXCR3-positive naive CD8 T cells. Carrying UMI labels, the TRB cDNA libraries were prepared through 5' RACE. TCRdb re-called the 5' RACE reads; one entry per CDR3 protein, DNA not given. This table holds about 58,000 distinct CDR3 sequences. As to this clonotype: Its target is unknown.

This CDR3 is built from 14 residues. Germline lookup yields CDR1 SGDLS and CDR2 YYNGEE. Study observations and caveats: Partly lower CXCR3 expression followed cryopreservation, and most assays relied on fresh PBMCs. TRB CDR3s of CXCR3-positive naive cells were more hydrophobic than those of CXCR3-negative naive cells.

At a few hundred thousand cells each, triplicate sorts were carried out for each CD8+ T cell subset. V and J are TRBV9 and TRBJ2-7; TCRdb returns TRBD1, unconfirmable since there is no DNA. The sequenced sample consisted of naive CXCR3- CD8+ T cells from blood. Subset: CD45RO-CCR7+CD27+CD95- naive CD8+ T cells lacking CXCR3 (TNR3-). This receptor was identified in a human donor in good health. Some clones in this sample may be carry-over from other donors' samples. CDR3 protein: CASSRSGRAYEQYF.